The 29 T cell receptor beta chains listed next were all sequenced from one sample in a study of blood T cell repertoires in COVID-19. Assay: immunoSEQ multiplex PCR; the TCRdb copy retains only in-frame clones and omits some. The repertoire holds under 150,000 clones, with 84% as singletons. The sequenced material came from peripheral blood. Every receptor here comes from a woman in her thirties or forties with acute or convalescent COVID-19.

V is TRBV29-1 and J is TRBJ2-3, with TRBD1 as a possible D gene (6 bases). V gave up 0 bases and J gave up 6 bases, with 13 bases separating them. The CDR3 has 14 residues. Germline CDR1 SQVTM, CDR2 ANQGSEA. CDR3 region: CSVEDRGRGDTQYF. DNA of the CDR3: TGCAGCGTTGAAGATCGAGGCAGGGGTGATACGCAGTATTTT.

This clone has only one observation. The V and J genes are TRBV2 and TRBJ2-3; a possible D gene is TRBD1 (5 bases). V lost 1 base and J 2 bases, leaving 13 bases between the germline ends. The CDR3 has 16 amino acids. CDR1 SNHLY and CDR2 FYNNEI come from the germline V gene. The CDR3: CASSEVQGLNTDTQYF. The DNA of the CDR3 is TGTGCCAGCAGTGAAGTGCAGGGCCTCAACACAGATACGCAGTATTTT.

The chain links TRBV18 to TRBJ1-1; no reliable D call. Deletions cut 5 bases from V and 1 base from J, with 8 bases between. The CDR3 is 13 amino acids. The germline V gene has CDR1 KGHSH and CDR2 LQKENI. Here the CDR3 DNA reads TGTGCCAGCTCAACCGATAGGAACACTGAAGCTTTCTTT. The encoded protein is CASSTDRNTEAFF.

The table lists this clone with a count of one. V gene TRBV29-1 combines with J gene TRBJ1-5; D not certain. CDR3 length: 13 residues. Germline V gives CDR1 SQVTM, CDR2 ANQGSEA. V shed 7 bases and J shed 2 bases, with 12 bases lying between them. The CDR3 loop is CSAVLSGNQPQHF. CDR3 DNA: TGCAGCGCAGTACTGTCGGGCAATCAGCCCCAGCATTTT.

V is TRBV18 and J is TRBJ1-5, with TRBD1 as a possible D gene (6 bases). CDR3 length: 13 amino acids. Germline V gene sequence: CDR1 KGHSH, CDR2 LQKENI. The ends were cut back, 4 bases at V and 5 bases at J, with 9 bases in the middle. The CDR3 loop is CASSLEGDQPQHF. The CDR3 nucleotides read TGTGCCAGCTCACTTGAGGGGGATCAGCCCCAGCATTTT. Looking up the rest from reference TRBV18 and TRBJ1-5 gives the full variable domain: NAGVMQNPRHLVRRRGQEARLRCSPMKGHSHVYWYRQLPEEGLKFMVYLQKENIIDESGMPKERFSAEFPKEGPSILRIQQVVRGDSAAYFCASSLEGDQPQHFGDGTRLSIL.

The chain has TRBV7-9 and TRBJ1-5; weak D call: TRBD1 (6 bases). Germline V gene sequence: CDR1 SEHNR, CDR2 FQNEAQ (reference sequence). Trimming shortened V by 3 bases and J by 6 bases, and 15 bases separated the two germline ends. This CDR3 is built from 15 residues. The CDR3 nucleotides are TGTGCCAGCAGCTTGTCGGGACAACCGTCTCAGCCCCAGCATTTT. Amino acid sequence: CASSLSGQPSQPQHF.

The rearrangement uses TRBV5-8 and TRBJ2-3; possibly TRBD2 for D (6 bases). The CDR3 has 16 residues. The V gene lost 4 bases and the J gene lost 6 bases, with 21 bases spanning the gap. Germline lookup yields CDR1 SGHTS and CDR2 YDEGEE. DNA of the CDR3: TGTGCCAGCAGCGCGGGGTACAAAACAACGGGTGATACGCAGTATTTT. Its protein is CASSAGYKTTGDTQYF.

The genes are TRBV5-1 and TRBJ1-1, with D possibly TRBD1 on 6 matching bases. Germline-derived CDR1 and CDR2 are SGHRS and YFSETQ. Deletions cut 0 bases from V and 3 bases from J, with 15 bases between. CDR3 size: 16 residues. The CDR3 here is CASSLGSTGLYTEAFF. CDR3 bases: TGCGCCAGCAGCTTGGGAAGTACAGGGCTGTACACTGAAGCTTTCTTT.

The table lists this clone with a count of one. The chain couples TRBV7-9 to TRBJ2-1; D perhaps matches TRBD2 (5 bases). This CDR3 has 11 amino acids. Germline V gene sequence: CDR1 SEHNR, CDR2 FQNEAQ (reference sequence). V was shortened by 5 bases and J by 11 bases, with 10 bases between the two germline ends. The CDR3 DNA is TGTGCCAGCAGCGCCGGGGTTAAGCAGTTCTTC. Amino acid sequence: CASSAGVKQFF.

V is TRBV2 and J is TRBJ1-1, with TRBD1 as a possible D gene (5 bases). The germline V gene has CDR1 SNHLY and CDR2 FYNNEI. Trimming took 7 bases from V and 1 from J, leaving 10 bases between them. The CDR3 contains 13 residues. CDR3 bases: TGTGCCAGCACCGAGCAGGGGAACACTGAAGCTTTCTTT. Translating gives CASTEQGNTEAFF.

The gene calls are TRBV28 and TRBJ1-2; D gene uncertain. V was clipped by 7 bases and J by 8 bases, with 23 bases between them. The V gene's germline CDR1 is MDHEN and CDR2 SYDVKM. The CDR3 spans 15 residues. In DNA, the CDR3 is TGTGCCAGCACTCGATCCGGCCTAGGCGAAGACGGCTACACCTTC. Its protein product is CASTRSGLGEDGYTF.

The chain joins TRBV5-6 to TRBJ2-3; D is possibly TRBD2 (5 bases). The germline V gene has CDR1 SGHDT and CDR2 YYEEEE. The CDR3 consists of 14 residues. V lost 0 bases and J lost 3, with 8 bases in between. The CDR3 bases are TGTGCCAGCAGCTTGGATTCGGGGACAGATACGCAGTATTTT. This codes for CASSLDSGTDTQYF.

The chain couples TRBV4-2 to TRBJ2-6; 11 bases line up with TRBD1. Germline CDR1 is LGHNA and CDR2 is YNFKEQ. The CDR3 is made up of 20 amino acids. Losses at the gene ends were 0 bases for V and 0 bases for J; bases not matched to a gene: 7. The CDR3: CASSQDVSGQGGSGANVLTF. The CDR3 region has the DNA TGTGCCAGCAGCCAAGATGTTTCGGGACAGGGGGGCTCTGGGGCCAACGTCCTGACTTTC.

This clone came up once. The V call is TRBV6-6, the J call TRBJ1-2; 9 positions match TRBD1. With 5 bases clipped from V and 7 bases from J, the junction kept 8 bases outside the gene matches. Germline loops: CDR1 MNHNY, CDR2 SVGAGI (reference sequence). The CDR3 is 14 residues long. The CDR3 spells CASSTLQGAGGYTF. The CDR3, as DNA: TGTGCCAGCAGTACCCTACAGGGGGCGGGTGGCTACACCTTC.

Details on this clone: Sequence at one end of the junction differs from germline and may be a read error. The chain carries TRBV5-4 and TRBJ2-3, with D possibly TRBD2 on 6 matching bases. The CDR3 runs 16 residues. CDR1 and CDR2 (germline): SGHNT, YYREEE (reference sequence). The CDR3 DNA reads as TGTGCCAGCAACTTGCGGAGGGTGGGGCACACAGATACGCAGTATTTT. The encoded protein is CASNLRRVGHTDTQYF.

The J gene is TRBJ2-2, the V gene TRBV4-2; 8 bases map to TRBD2. Losses at the gene ends were 0 bases for V and 4 bases for J; bases not matched to a gene: 13. Germline lookup yields CDR1 LGHNA and CDR2 YNFKEQ. This CDR3 has 19 amino acids. The CDR3 DNA sequence: TGTGCCAGCAGCCAAGAAGTAGGCCGGGGGGGCAGATTCACCGGGGAGCTGTTTTTT. Residues: CASSQEVGRGGRFTGELFF.

This chain links TRBV30 with TRBJ2-3, with D perhaps matching TRBD1 (5 bases). The CDR3 length is 14 residues. Germline CDR1 and CDR2: GTSNPN and SVGIG (reference sequence). V was cut by 3 bases and J by 2 bases, with 12 bases left in between. CDR3 region: CAWRDLGLTDTQYF. CDR3 in DNA: TGTGCCTGGAGAGACCTGGGGCTCACAGATACGCAGTATTTT.

J is TRBJ2-1 and V is TRBV6-6, with a tentative D call TRBD2 (6 bases). Trimming pared 7 bases from V and 5 bases from J, leaving 18 bases between. CDR1 is MNHNY and CDR2 is SVGAGI in the germline V gene (reference sequence). CDR3 length equals 15 residues. CDR3 DNA sequence: TGTGCCAGCATTACCTTCGGGGGAAGAGACAATGAGCAGTTCTTC. Amino acid sequence: CASITFGGRDNEQFF.

This chain joins TRBV6-4 and TRBJ1-1; D call uncertain. This CDR3 comprises 14 residues. Trimming pared 3 bases from V and 1 base from J, leaving 9 bases between. Germline CDR1 is MRHNA and CDR2 is SNTAGT. CDR3 in amino acids: CASSEGGQNTEAFF. The CDR3, as DNA: TGTGCCAGCAGTGAAGGAGGGCAGAACACTGAAGCTTTCTTT.

The V call is TRBV6-2 or TRBV6-3, the J call TRBJ2-5, with D maybe TRBD2 (6 bases). V dropped 1 base and J dropped 4 bases, with 10 bases sitting between them. The CDR3 runs to 14 residues. CDR1 and CDR2 from the germline V gene are MNHEY and SVGEGT. The CDR3 coding sequence is TGTGCCAGCAGTTACTACGGAGGGCGAGAGACCCAGTACTTC. As protein: CASSYYGGRETQYF.

V usage is TRBV13 and J usage is TRBJ1-3, with TRBD1 matching 9 bases. This CDR3 is 15 amino acids long. Germline V gives CDR1 PRHDT, CDR2 FYEKMQ (reference sequence). The V segment lost 1 base and the J segment 4 bases; nucleotides outside the gene matches: 2. The CDR3 DNA sequence: TGTGCCAGCAGCTTAGACAGGGGGCAAGGAAACACCATATATTTT. Its translation is CASSLDRGQGNTIYF.

Concerning this clone: A read error may produce the germline difference seen at one junction end. The genes are TRBV6-5 and TRBJ2-7; D is unclear. The CDR3 length is 14 residues. The germline gives CDR1 MNHEY, CDR2 SVGAGI. CDR3 in DNA: TGTGCCAGCAGTAACTCCGCCGGCTCCTACGAGCAGTACTTC. It is translated as CASSNSAGSYEQYF.

This chain links TRBV2 with TRBJ2-1, with 7 bases identical to TRBD2. The V and J ends lost 6 bases and 1 base, in that order; junction bases with no gene match: 9. From germline, CDR1 is SNHLY and CDR2 FYNNEI. The CDR3 loop spans 16 amino acids. The CDR3 DNA is TGTGCCAGCAGGGACTCTAGCGGCTCGTCCTACAATGAGCAGTTCTTC. Translated, it gives CASRDSSGSSYNEQFF.

The chain employs TRBV2 and TRBJ2-7; TRBD2 agrees at 7 bases. The CDR3 is 14 amino acids. V gave up 5 bases and J gave up 7 bases; unmatched junction bases: 11. Germline CDR1 is SNHLY and CDR2 is FYNNEI. CDR3 in DNA: TGTGCCAGCAGTACGAGGACTAGTTTTCAGGAGCAGTACTTC. Residues: CASSTRTSFQEQYF.

This clone occurred a few times. The V gene is TRBV15, the J gene TRBJ2-5; TRBD2 is a possible D gene (6 bases). Trimming pared 5 bases from V and 4 bases from J, leaving 11 bases between. Germline CDR1 and CDR2: LNHNV and YYDKDF (reference sequence). This CDR3 has 13 residues. The CDR3 coding sequence is TGTGCCACCAGCTACGGGCGGGGAGAGACCCAGTACTTC. This codes for CATSYGRGETQYF.

The chain combines TRBV3-1 (or the pseudogene TRBV3-2) with TRBJ2-1, with D possibly being TRBD1 (5 bases). The CDR3 sequence is 16 residues long. The V end was cut by 1 base, the J end by 4 bases, with 14 bases between. Germline loops: CDR1 LGHDT, CDR2 YNNKEL (reference sequence). The CDR3 reads CASSQGAGSNYNEQFF. CDR3 nucleotides: TGTGCCAGCAGCCAAGGTGCAGGGTCTAATTACAATGAGCAGTTCTTC.

The V and J genes are TRBV7-2 and TRBJ1-2; 8 nucleotides line up with TRBD1. V was clipped by 5 bases and J by 5 bases; unmatched bases: 10. The CDR3 runs 15 residues. CDR1 and CDR2 from the germline V gene are SGHTA and FQGNSA. In DNA, the CDR3 is TGTGCCAGCAGCCCCCAAGCAGGGGGCCAATATGGCTACACCTTC. This encodes CASSPQAGGQYGYTF.

This clone was observed a single time. The chain links TRBV20-1 to TRBJ2-5; 7 nucleotides align to TRBD1. Germline CDR1 reads DFQATT; CDR2 reads SNEGSKA (reference sequence). The CDR3 is made up of 15 amino acids. V shed 3 bases and J 4 bases; nucleotides not matched to a gene: 11. The CDR3 region is CSASIGARGPETQYF. DNA of the CDR3: TGCAGTGCTAGTATAGGCGCGAGGGGGCCAGAGACCCAGTACTTC.

CDR3 in DNA: TGTGCCAGCAGCCCCCAGGACAGAAAAAATTCACCCCTCCACTTT. This translates into CASSPQDRKNSPLHF. This chain connects TRBV11-1 to TRBJ1-6; tentatively, D is TRBD1 (6 bases). The germline V gene has CDR1 SGHAT and CDR2 FQDESV (reference sequence). The V end was cut by 5 bases, the J end by 7 bases, with 15 bases between. The CDR3 is 15 residues long.